What follows is one T cell receptor (beta chain) and its context. Its target is unknown. The ends were cut back, 3 bases at V and 1 base at J, with 6 bases in the middle. The CDR3 is 14 amino acids. Germline lookup yields CDR1 KGHSH and CDR2 LQKENI. Assay used: immunoSEQ multiplex PCR; TCRdb lists only in-frame clones, some missing. This sample yields about 680,000 clones, of which less than 80% are seen a single time; around 2% belongs to the top ten. The sample belongs to a study of shared clonotypes between healthy human individuals. Study conclusions and caveats: Generation probabilities were higher for clonotypes shared across all four sorted-subset donors than for unshared ones. Shared across a handful of donors were 4% to 6% of the naive CD4 clonotypes. Naive subsets generally exceeded memory subsets in estimated richness.

Sequencing was performed on memory CD4+ T cells sorted from blood. Indicated subset: CD45RA-negative fraction. The receptor's source is a woman aged 25 to 39 in good health. V usage is TRBV18 and J usage is TRBJ2-2; D not certain. The CDR3 spells CASSPEQNTGELFF. The DNA for the CDR3 is TGTGCCAGCTCACCGGAGCAGAACACCGGGGAGCTGTTTTTT. Using reference TRBV18 and TRBJ2-2 for the parts outside the CDR3, the full variable domain is NAGVMQNPRHLVRRRGQEARLRCSPMKGHSHVYWYRQLPEEGLKFMVYLQKENIIDESGMPKERFSAEFPKEGPSILRIQQVVRGDSAAYFCASSPEQNTGELFFGEGSRLTVL.